These 3 T cell receptor beta chains share one sample of origin, sequenced in a study of blood T cell repertoires in COVID-19. Profiled with immunoSEQ multiplex PCR; TCRdb holds only in-frame clones, not every one. Here the sample spans 150,000 to 200,000 clones, roughly four fifths being singletons. The sequenced sample consisted of peripheral blood. These receptors all come from a woman aged 40 to 50 with acute or convalescent COVID-19.

The chain is built from TRBV2 and TRBJ2-1; perhaps TRBD2 as D (7 bases). V lost 7 bases, J lost 8 bases, and 30 bases lay in between. Germline V gene lookup returns CDR1 SNHLY and CDR2 FYNNEI. This CDR3 has 18 amino acids. CDR3 sequence reads: CASKVAGVLSKGGDEQFF. In DNA, the CDR3 is TGTGCCAGCAAGGTGGCGGGAGTCCTCTCAAAGGGGGGCGATGAGCAGTTCTTC. The full variable domain, in which reference TRBV2 and TRBJ2-1 provide the parts outside the CDR3, is EPEVTQTPSHQVTQMGQEVILRCVPISNHLYFYWYRQILGQKVEFLVSFYNNEISEKSEIFDDQFSVERPDGSNFTLKIRSTKLEDSAMYFCASKVAGVLSKGGDEQFFGPGTRLTVL.

This clone has a handful of counts. This chain joins TRBV24-1 and TRBJ1-5, with 8 bases fitting TRBD1. The V segment lost 7 bases and the J segment 7 bases; nucleotides outside the gene matches: 5. In germline, CDR1 is KGHDR, CDR2 SFDVKD. There are 13 residues in the CDR3. CDR3 loop: CATSGQGEQPQHF. Written as DNA, the CDR3 is TGTGCCACCAGCGGACAGGGAGAACAGCCCCAGCATTTT.

Remarks on this clone: Other DNA sequences in this sample translate to the same CDR3. The rearrangement uses TRBV9 and TRBJ2-1; tentative D call: TRBD2 (6 bases). Germline V CDR1 and CDR2: SGDLS, YYNGEE. The V end lost 0 bases, the J end lost 7 bases, and 8 bases lay between the germline ends. This CDR3 comprises 13 residues. DNA for the CDR3: TGTGCCAGCAGCGTAGGCAGCGGGAATGAGCAGTTCTTC. Its protein is CASSVGSGNEQFF.